What follows are 21 T cell receptor beta chains derived from one specimen sequenced in a study of blood T cells in healthy people across ages. A second about 6 to 12 cycle PCR used barcoded and J-beta primers. TCRdb recomputed calls from the 5' RACE reads with MiXCR, one row per CDR3 protein. The data hold 800,000 to 1,000,000 distinct CDR3 sequences, with under 50% observed a single time. The sample taken for sequencing was blood. These receptors all stem from a man aged 25-45 years in good health.

The chain combines TRBV20-1 with TRBJ2-1; D gene unclear. V was pared by 6 bases and J by 0 bases, with 15 bases between. Germline V lookup: CDR1 DFQATT, CDR2 SNEGSKA (reference sequence). The CDR3 is 15 amino acids. CDR3 DNA sequence: TGCAGTGCCAGTGAGCCCCCGGGCTCCTACAATGAGCAGTTCTTC. Its translation is CSASEPPGSYNEQFF.

This clonotype was recorded at least ten times. This chain uses TRBV10-3 with TRBJ2-7, with TRBD2 matching 9 bases. There are 15 residues in the CDR3. The V gene's germline CDR1 is ENHRY and CDR2 SYGVKD. The V segment lost 4 bases and the J segment 0 bases; nucleotides outside the gene matches: 4. The CDR3 region is CAISGTSGPSYEQYF. CDR3 coding DNA: TGTGCCATCAGTGGAACTAGCGGGCCCTCCTACGAGCAGTACTTC.

The J gene is TRBJ1-2, the V gene TRBV6-6, with 7 bases that match TRBD1. V trimming: 9 bases; J trimming: 4 bases; junction bases outside the gene matches: 14. Germline V gene lookup returns CDR1 MNHNY and CDR2 SVGAGI (reference sequence). The CDR3 loop spans 15 amino acids. CDR3 protein: CARSADRTTPYGYTF. The CDR3 region has the DNA TGTGCCAGGTCGGCGGACAGGACTACCCCCTATGGCTACACCTTC.

The chain has TRBV4-1 and TRBJ2-3; 7 bases are shared with TRBD1. This CDR3 has 17 residues. Germline V gene data show CDR1 as MGHRA and CDR2 as YSYEKL. V dropped 1 base and J dropped 0; count of bases not matched to a gene: 7. The CDR3 DNA follows: TGCGCCAGCAGCCAAGGCCCGGGACAGTCCAGCACAGATACGCAGTATTTT. The encoded protein is CASSQGPGQSSTDTQYF.

This clonotype was seen only a few times. The V and J genes are TRBV20-1 and TRBJ2-3, with TRBD1 matching 7 bases. Per germline, CDR1 DFQATT and CDR2 SNEGSKA (reference sequence). The CDR3 is made up of 15 amino acids. Germline trimming cut 4 bases from V and 2 bases from J; bases unmatched to any gene: 9. The DNA of the CDR3 is TGCAGTGCTACACCGGGACAGATTTACACAGATACGCAGTATTTT. It codes for CSATPGQIYTDTQYF.

The CDR3 spells CASSESGRGRNQPQHF. The CDR3 DNA reads as TGTGCCAGCAGTGAATCCGGCAGGGGGAGGAATCAGCCCCAGCATTTT. The rearrangement joins TRBV6-1 to TRBJ1-5, with 7 bases identical to TRBD1. Germline-derived CDR1 and CDR2 are MNHNS and SASEGT. CDR3 size: 16 residues. With V trimmed by 2 bases and J by 4 bases, 8 bases remained unmatched.

This sequence joins TRBV4-1 and TRBJ1-1; 7 bases are shared with TRBD1. The CDR3 is 15 amino acids. Germline V gives CDR1 MGHRA, CDR2 YSYEKL. J was trimmed by 1 base and V by 4 bases; bases with no gene match: 6. The chain's CDR3 is CASSPYQGGNTEAFF. The CDR3 DNA reads TGCGCCAGCAGCCCATATCAGGGGGGGAACACTGAAGCTTTCTTT.

The V gene is TRBV12-3 or TRBV12-4, the J gene TRBJ1-6; 8 nucleotides match TRBD1. The CDR3 loop spans 18 amino acids. The V gene end was trimmed by 5 bases and the J gene end by 8 bases; junction bases not matched to a gene: 17. The CDR3 sequence is CASSKGDRRSKWDSPLHF. CDR3 DNA sequence: TGTGCCAGCAGTAAAGGGGACAGGCGAAGCAAGTGGGATTCACCCCTCCACTTT.

The CDR3 loop is CSVAGTGTGNTIYF. CDR3 DNA sequence: TGCAGCGTGGCGGGGACAGGCACTGGAAACACCATATATTTT. The J gene is TRBJ1-3, the V gene TRBV29-1; TRBD1 matches 8 bases. The CDR3 contains 14 residues. Germline V gene lookup returns CDR1 SQVTM and CDR2 ANQGSEA. J was trimmed by 2 bases and V by 6 bases; bases with no gene match: 6.

This chain uses TRBV20-1 with TRBJ2-5; 7 bases line up with TRBD2. The better agreement between TRBJ2-1 and the DNA end casts doubt on the J call. Germline V gene sequence: CDR1 DFQATT, CDR2 SNEGSKA (reference sequence). The CDR3 covers 13 residues. DNA of the CDR3: TGCAGTGCTCCGAGCGGGGACCAAGAGACCCAGTTCTTC. It specifies CSAPSGDQETQFF.

The rearrangement links TRBV7-8 to TRBJ2-4, with TRBD1 matching 9 bases. Judging by the DNA end, TRBJ2-7 fits better; the J call may be wrong. Germline-derived CDR1 and CDR2 are SGHVS and FQNEAQ. The CDR3 contains 17 residues. CDR3 coding DNA: TGTGCCAGCAGCTTAGGAGGAGGGACAGGGAACCCCTACGAGCAGTACTTC. Its protein product is CASSLGGGTGNPYEQYF.

The table lists this clonotype with many counts. The CDR3 bases are TGTGCCAGCAGCTTAAAAGAAGAGACCCAGTACTTC. This translates into CASSLKEETQYF. J is TRBJ2-5 and V is TRBV13, with no clear D. Germline V lookup: CDR1 PRHDT, CDR2 FYEKMQ (reference sequence). The length of the CDR3 is 12 residues. Trimming removed 2 bases from V and 3 bases from J, with 4 bases in between.

The chain is built from TRBV25-1 and TRBJ2-5; no definite D call. Germline CDR1 MGHDK, CDR2 SYGVNS. The CDR3 runs 10 residues. V was shortened by 3 bases and J by 9 bases, with 5 bases between the two germline ends. The chain's CDR3 is CASSDLAQYF. For the CDR3, the DNA is TGTGCCAGCAGTGATCTTGCCCAGTACTTC.

This rearrangement joins TRBV7-2 to TRBJ2-4; no reliable D call. Germline V gene sequence: CDR1 SGHTA, CDR2 FQGNSA. This CDR3 spans 14 amino acids. With 5 bases removed from V and 0 bases from J, the gap between germline ends came to 8 bases. In DNA form, the CDR3 reads TGTGCCAGCAGCGAGAGTCTAGCCAAAAACATTCAGTACTTC. It encodes CASSESLAKNIQYF. The variable domain in full, completed from reference TRBV7-2 and TRBJ2-4, reads GAGVSQSPSNKVTEKGKDVELRCDPISGHTALYWYRQSLGQGLEFLIYFQGNSAPDKSGLPSDRFSAERTGGSVSTLTIQRTQQEDSAVYLCASSESLAKNIQYFGAGTRLSVL.

V gene TRBV4-1 combines with J gene TRBJ2-7; tentatively, D is TRBD1 (5 bases). CDR3 length equals 16 residues. Germline lookup yields CDR1 MGHRA and CDR2 YSYEKL. The ends were cut back, 0 bases at V and 0 bases at J, with 12 bases in the middle. CDR3 sequence (DNA): TGCGCCAGCAGCCAAGATGTTAACAGGCCCTCCTACGAGCAGTACTTC. Protein sequence: CASSQDVNRPSYEQYF.

The genes are TRBV12-3 or TRBV12-4 and TRBJ2-7; a possible D gene is TRBD1 (5 bases). The V gene lost 6 bases and the J gene lost 1 base, with 13 bases spanning the gap. The length of the CDR3 is 14 residues. This CDR3 reads CASRTRQTSYEQYF. CDR3 DNA: TGTGCCAGCAGGACCCGACAGACTTCCTACGAGCAGTACTTC.

The J gene is TRBJ2-1, the V gene TRBV5-1, with 7 bases aligning to TRBD2. With V trimmed by 7 bases and J by 5 bases, 3 bases remained unmatched. Looked up from germline, CDR1 is SGHRS and CDR2 is YFSETQ. This CDR3 is 12 amino acids long. This CDR3 is CASGAGDNEQFF. The CDR3 DNA reads TGCGCCAGCGGGGCGGGGGACAATGAGCAGTTCTTC.

The chain recombines TRBV4-1 with TRBJ2-5; TRBD2 might be the D (6 bases). Germline V gene data show CDR1 as MGHRA and CDR2 as YSYEKL. The germline V and J ends were trimmed by 0 bases and 5 bases, with 19 bases remaining between them. CDR3 length equals 17 residues. The CDR3 DNA reads as TGCGCCAGCAGCCAAGATCCCGGGACTCGTCACGCGGAGACCCAGTACTTC. It specifies CASSQDPGTRHAETQYF.

Only a few counts were recorded for this clonotype. This sequence joins TRBV9 and TRBJ1-2; 7 bases agree with TRBD1. The junction had 1 base not matched to a gene; V was cut back by 3 bases and J by 2 bases. Germline loops: CDR1 SGDLS, CDR2 YYNGEE. This CDR3 region has 13 residues. Here the CDR3 reads CASSEGQNYGYTF. CDR3 DNA sequence: TGTGCCAGCAGCGAGGGACAGAACTATGGCTACACCTTC.

This clonotype was detected once. V usage is TRBV19 and J usage is TRBJ2-5, with 7 bases fitting TRBD1. The CDR3 runs to 17 residues. In germline, CDR1 is LNHDA, CDR2 SQIVND (reference sequence). The junction had 23 bases not matched to a gene; V was cut back by 5 bases and J by 11 bases. CDR3 amino acids: CASSPEIPDRVWAEQYF. The CDR3 DNA follows: TGTGCCAGTAGTCCGGAGATTCCCGACAGGGTATGGGCTGAGCAGTACTTC.

This clonotype was picked up many times. The chain carries TRBV16 and TRBJ2-7; D might be TRBD1 (6 bases). The length of the CDR3 is 14 residues. Trimming left V 4 bases short and J 3 bases short, with 13 bases between. The germline V gene encodes CDR1 KGHSY and CDR2 FQNENV. CDR3 sequence reads: CASSLQGYFYEQYF. The CDR3 DNA follows: TGTGCCAGCAGCCTACAGGGATACTTCTACGAGCAGTACTTC.